This record concerns one T cell receptor beta chain sequence. Its antigen is not known. After 5'RACE with constant-segment primers, TCR alpha and TCR beta cDNA libraries carrying sample barcodes and UMIs were obtained. MiXCR, applied by TCRdb to the 5' RACE reads, yields one record per CDR3 protein. This sample has 400,000 or so distinct CDR3 sequences; roughly 20% occur once, and the top ten carry 8.4%. This record comes from a study of T-cell memory formation after mild COVID-19. Whole-study context: Clusters were largely donor specific. Points from the study as a whole: The study found contracting CD4+ clones mainly in CM and EM and contracting CD8+ clones in EMRA. CD4/CD8 balance held among clones contracting day 15 to 85, and later expanders leaned CD4+.

Trimming stripped 3 bases from V and 2 bases from J, with 16 bases between. The CDR3 is made up of 16 amino acids. The receptor comes from an adult woman who had mild COVID-19 (a few samples of this study predate the infection). Cell type and time point are not known. Sample: PBMCs or a T cell subset sorted from them (not recorded which). The gene calls are TRBV23-1 and TRBJ1-1, with D possibly TRBD1 on 5 matching bases. TRBV23-1 has ORF status, its function being uncertain. The CDR3 DNA reads TGCGCCAGCAGTCACCTACCAGGGTGGGAAAACACTGAAGCTTTCTTT. This translates into CASSHLPGWENTEAFF.